This T cell receptor beta chain was identified during a study of OX40 agonist ivuxolimab in advanced cancers. Findings of the study overall: CD4+ T cells averaged fewer expanded clones than CD8+ T cells.

The data were produced by immunoSEQ multiplex PCR, yet TCRdb's version contains in-frame clones alone and is incomplete. In the table there are some 62,000 clones, 91% of which are singletons. The CDR3 sequence is 12 residues long. The V gene lost 8 bases and the J gene lost 5 bases, with 11 bases spanning the gap. Germline V lookup: CDR1 MNHNS, CDR2 SASEGT. Turning to this clone: As yet, its antigen is unknown.

V usage is TRBV6-1 and J usage is TRBJ2-3, with no clear D. The source material was CD4+ or CD8+ T cells sorted from blood, sampled in a trial of the OX40 agonist ivuxolimab. The clonotype originates from an adult with an advanced solid tumor such as melanoma, head and neck, liver or kidney cancer. The CDR3 DNA follows: TGTGCCAGCTCCGCATGGGGAGATACGCAGTATTTT. Its protein product is CASSAWGDTQYF.